Here is one T cell receptor (beta chain) with its context. What it recognizes is unknown. cDNA reverse transcribed from extracted RNA served as the sequencing template. Sequencing used immunoSEQ multiplex PCR; TCRdb keeps in-frame clones, though not all of them. Among about 120,000 clones listed, around two fifths were seen once. The data derive from a study of CD8+ T cells in alopecia areata. Study-wide results and caveats: Patients shared TCRs less clearly than mice did, possibly for HLA-related reasons.

Sequencing used CD4+ T cells sorted from blood. This clonotype originated in a human donor with alopecia areata.

CDR3 sequence (DNA): TGTGCCACCAGCAGACAGGGTGACTATGGCTACACCTTC. Translating it yields CATSRQGDYGYTF. This chain links TRBV15 with TRBJ1-2; perhaps TRBD1 as D (5 bases). The germline V gene has CDR1 LNHNV and CDR2 YYDKDF (reference sequence). With 2 bases removed from V and 3 bases from J, the gap between germline ends came to 7 bases. CDR3 length equals 13 residues.